This TCR beta chain originates from a study of blood T cell repertoires in COVID-19. Turning to the study itself: Both acute and convalescent COVID-19 samples were obtained from the United States, Italy and Spain.

Germline CDR1 and CDR2: SGHRS and YFSETQ. V gave up 3 bases and J gave up 1 base, with 16 bases separating them. This CDR3 spans 16 amino acids. Original handling: Amplifying reference gene primers gave estimates of nucleated cell counts. The repertoire was sequenced with immunoSEQ multiplex PCR; TCRdb's copy has only in-frame clones and lacks some. V, J and clone size derive from that table, while D and trimming were established from the DNA sequence. The data hold over 30,000 clones, with roughly 80% observed a single time. The TCR comes from a human donor in a cohort sampled during active COVID-19. The sample taken for sequencing was peripheral blood. This chain links TRBV5-1 with TRBJ1-1; weak D call: TRBD1 (6 bases). This CDR3 is CASSSGQKVTNTEAFF. Here the CDR3 DNA reads TGCGCCAGCAGCTCTGGACAGAAAGTGACGAACACTGAAGCTTTCTTT.